Shown below are 24 T cell receptor beta chains from a single sample sequenced in a study of blood T cell repertoires in COVID-19. Only in-frame clones appear in the TCRdb table, and some are missing; sequencing was by immunoSEQ multiplex PCR. Found here are roughly 100,000 clones, approximately 87% of them singletons; the top ten hold approximately 12%. The sequencing input was peripheral blood. These receptors were obtained from a human donor in a cohort sampled during active or convalescent COVID-19.

The V and J genes are TRBV19 and TRBJ1-4; 9 bases map to TRBD1. The CDR3 covers 14 residues. CDR1 is LNHDA and CDR2 is SQIVND in the germline V gene (reference sequence). Germline trimming cut 6 bases from V and 8 bases from J; bases unmatched to any gene: 7. CDR3 residues: CASRKSGTGEKLFF. The CDR3 DNA reads as TGTGCCAGTAGGAAATCCGGGACAGGGGAAAAACTGTTTTTT.

The chain combines TRBV4-2 with TRBJ2-3, with D maybe TRBD2 (7 bases). CDR1 and CDR2 (germline): LGHNA, YNFKEQ. The V gene lost 6 bases and the J gene lost 4 bases, with 14 bases spanning the gap. The CDR3 length is 14 residues. The chain's CDR3 is CASRGRGGADTQYF. The CDR3 nucleotides read TGTGCCAGCAGGGGGAGGGGGGGCGCAGATACGCAGTATTTT.

The V gene is TRBV20-1, the J gene TRBJ2-7; 16 bases are a match to TRBD2. The germline V gene has CDR1 DFQATT and CDR2 SNEGSKA (reference sequence). The CDR3 has 18 residues. V shed 3 bases, J shed 2 bases, and the junction held 10 bases outside the gene matches. CDR3: CSASNDLGTSGGAYEQYF. The CDR3 nucleotides read TGCAGTGCTAGTAACGACCTCGGGACTAGCGGGGGGGCCTACGAGCAGTACTTC.

The V gene is TRBV5-1, the J gene TRBJ2-7; maybe TRBD2 (5 bases). The CDR3 covers 15 residues. The V gene lost 4 bases and the J gene lost 7 bases, with 21 bases spanning the gap. Germline CDR1 reads SGHRS; CDR2 reads YFSETQ. The CDR3 DNA sequence: TGCGCCAGCAGCCTACCTGACTACCCCCGGGGTGAGCAGTACTTC. Encoded protein: CASSLPDYPRGEQYF.

This clone was seen ten or more times. This chain uses TRBV30 with TRBJ1-5, with D possibly matching TRBD1 (5 bases). Germline lookup yields CDR1 GTSNPN and CDR2 SVGIG (reference sequence). Trimming took 1 base from V and 2 from J, leaving 12 bases between them. There are 15 residues in the CDR3. CDR3 sequence (DNA): TGTGCCTGGAGTGGCGGGGCCGGAGGCAATCAGCCCCAGCATTTT. It translates to CAWSGGAGGNQPQHF.

The chain uses TRBV23-1 and TRBJ2-3; TRBD2 matches at 13 bases. TRBV23-1 is annotated as an ORF whose role is uncertain. The CDR3 contains 19 residues. With 3 bases clipped from V and 1 base from J, the junction kept 10 bases outside the gene matches. The CDR3 bases are TGCGCCAGCAGTCACCACTACCCGGGACTAGCGGGACGCACAGATACGCAGTATTTT. This encodes CASSHHYPGLAGRTDTQYF.

This sequence joins TRBV28 and TRBJ1-6, with 8 bases fitting TRBD1. J gave up 8 bases and V 4 bases, and 4 bases lay outside the gene matches. CDR3 size: 14 residues. Germline V CDR1 and CDR2: MDHEN, SYDVKM. CDR3 nucleotide sequence: TGTGCCAGCAGTTCCGGGACAGGTGATTCACCCCTCCACTTT. This codes for CASSSGTGDSPLHF.

The gene calls are TRBV4-1 and TRBJ2-3; 7 bases agree with TRBD1. The ends lost 3 bases at V and 8 bases at J; junction bases unmatched: 5. The CDR3 extends over 13 amino acids. The germline gives CDR1 MGHRA, CDR2 YSYEKL. This chain's CDR3 is CASSHRGQVTQYF. The CDR3 DNA is TGCGCCAGCAGCCATAGGGGGCAGGTTACGCAGTATTTT.

The J gene is TRBJ1-6, the V gene TRBV12-5, with 8 positions matching TRBD1. The CDR3 runs 15 residues. V shed 6 bases and J 7 bases; nucleotides not matched to a gene: 8. CDR1 and CDR2 (germline): LGHNT, FRNRAP. The CDR3 loop is CASGTDRGGNSPLHF. The CDR3 nucleotides are TGTGCTAGTGGGACCGACAGGGGCGGGAATTCACCCCTCCACTTT.

This rearrangement joins TRBV5-1 to TRBJ2-5, with 8 bases aligning to TRBD1. Germline trimming cut 7 bases from V and 6 bases from J; bases unmatched to any gene: 11. Germline CDR1 is SGHRS and CDR2 is YFSETQ. The CDR3 runs to 14 residues. Written as DNA, the CDR3 is TGCGCCAGCCGGCCGGACAGGGAGAGCAAGACCCAGTACTTC. This encodes CASRPDRESKTQYF.

The V gene is TRBV28, the J gene TRBJ1-5, with 11 bases matching TRBD1. The CDR3 contains 17 residues. V dropped 7 bases and J dropped 1; count of bases not matched to a gene: 9. The germline gives CDR1 MDHEN, CDR2 SYDVKM. The CDR3 spells CASTGTGGIGSNQPQHF. The CDR3 nucleotides are TGTGCCAGCACCGGGACAGGGGGAATTGGGAGCAATCAGCCCCAGCATTTT.

The rearrangement uses TRBV6-6 and TRBJ1-5; tentative D call: TRBD1 (6 bases). From germline, CDR1 is MNHNY and CDR2 SVGAGI (reference sequence). The CDR3 contains 14 residues. V was cut by 5 bases and J by 3 bases, with 11 bases left in between. CDR3 protein: CASSTDSFNQPQHF. The CDR3 DNA reads as TGTGCCAGCAGTACGGACAGTTTCAATCAGCCCCAGCATTTT.

V usage is TRBV6-5 and J usage is TRBJ1-1; D not certain. V lost 5 bases, J lost 8 bases, and 9 bases lay in between. CDR1 MNHEY and CDR2 SVGAGI come from the germline V gene. CDR3 size: 11 residues. CDR3 bases: TGTGCCAGCAGTCAGTGGCTCGAAGCTTTCTTT. Translated, it gives CASSQWLEAFF.

This sequence joins TRBV6-6 and TRBJ2-3; tentatively, D is TRBD2 (5 bases). The CDR3 extends over 14 amino acids. Germline values: CDR1 MNHNY, CDR2 SVGAGI (reference sequence). Trimming stripped 2 bases from V and 4 bases from J, with 10 bases between. The CDR3 bases are TGTGCCAGCAGTTACGGAGGTGCCGCAGATACGCAGTATTTT. Translation: CASSYGGAADTQYF.

The chain recombines TRBV27 with TRBJ2-7; the match to TRBD1 covers 12 bases. The germline V gene encodes CDR1 MNHEY and CDR2 SMNVEV (reference sequence). This CDR3 region has 15 residues. Unmatched junction bases numbered 10, after V lost 6 bases and J lost 7 bases. As DNA, the CDR3 is TGTGCCAGCAGAAGTGAGGGACAGGGGGCTGGGGAGCAGTACTTC. Its protein product is CASRSEGQGAGEQYF.

The V call is TRBV19, the J call TRBJ1-5; no definite D call. Between the trimmed V and J ends, which lost 6 bases and 3 bases, there was a span of 15 bases. Looked up from germline, CDR1 is LNHDA and CDR2 is SQIVND (reference sequence). The CDR3 sequence is 15 residues long. CDR3 in amino acids: CASRVRGGANQPQHF. The CDR3 nucleotides read TGTGCCAGTAGAGTCCGCGGTGGCGCCAATCAGCCCCAGCATTTT.

The chain is built from TRBV7-3 and TRBJ2-7; 9 positions agree with TRBD2. The germline V gene encodes CDR1 SGHTA and CDR2 FQGTGA. Losses at the gene ends were 5 bases for V and 2 bases for J; bases not matched to a gene: 13. There are 17 residues in the CDR3. The CDR3 bases are TGTGCCAGCAGCACCCGGCGGGTAGCGGGGGCCGCCTACGAGCAGTACTTC. Amino acid sequence: CASSTRRVAGAAYEQYF.

The chain uses TRBV19 and TRBJ1-2, with D uncertain. Per the germline V gene, CDR1 is LNHDA and CDR2 is SQIVND (reference sequence). This CDR3 contains 14 residues. V dropped 5 bases and J dropped 4 bases, with 14 bases sitting between them. CDR3 nucleotides: TGTGCCAGTAGTTCCCTCGGGAGGCTCTATGGCTACACCTTC. This codes for CASSSLGRLYGYTF.

The gene calls are TRBV5-1 and TRBJ2-1; 9 bases are a match to TRBD1. J was trimmed by 5 bases and V by 2 bases; bases with no gene match: 5. The CDR3 length is 15 residues. In germline, CDR1 is SGHRS, CDR2 YFSETQ. The CDR3 is CASSLRTGANNEQFF. CDR3 nucleotide sequence: TGCGCCAGCAGCTTAAGGACAGGGGCTAACAATGAGCAGTTCTTC.

This clone was found many times. The chain links TRBV28 to TRBJ2-7; 7 nucleotides line up with TRBD1. Germline trimming cut 4 bases from V and 1 base from J; bases unmatched to any gene: 16. CDR1 MDHEN and CDR2 SYDVKM come from the germline V gene. The CDR3 loop spans 18 amino acids. CDR3 DNA: TGTGCCAGCAGTTCCCCCCTACGAAGGGGGCCACTATCCTACGAGCAGTACTTC. Protein: CASSSPLRRGPLSYEQYF.

This sequence joins TRBV4-1 and TRBJ2-3; D ambiguous. V was shortened by 4 bases and J by 3 bases, with 8 bases between the two germline ends. The germline CDR1 and CDR2 sequences are MGHRA and YSYEKL. There are 13 residues in the CDR3. The CDR3 DNA follows: TGCGCCAGCAGCCCCCTAGGAACAGATACGCAGTATTTT. It specifies CASSPLGTDTQYF.

This clone was detected only a few times. The chain is built from TRBV5-6 and TRBJ1-2; weak D call: TRBD1 (5 bases). Germline V lookup: CDR1 SGHDT, CDR2 YYEEEE. CDR3 size: 12 residues. The ends were cut back, 7 bases at V and 1 base at J, with 8 bases in the middle. The DNA for the CDR3 is TGTGCCAGCCGGACAAGTAACTATGGCTACACCTTC. Protein: CASRTSNYGYTF.

This clone showed up just once. The chain is built from TRBV7-3 and TRBJ1-2; D gene uncertain. The germline gives CDR1 SGHTA, CDR2 FQGTGA. The CDR3 totals 14 residues. V was cut by 2 bases and J by 4 bases, with 11 bases left in between. The CDR3 sequence is CASSLAGIGYGYTF. CDR3 DNA sequence: TGTGCCAGCAGCTTAGCAGGAATAGGCTATGGCTACACCTTC.

This CDR3 is CASSYSHSRNTEAFF. CDR3 bases: TGTGCCAGCAGTTACTCGCACAGTAGGAACACTGAAGCTTTCTTT. The V call is TRBV6-2 or TRBV6-3, the J call TRBJ1-1, with D hard to call. V lost 0 bases to trimming and J lost 1 base, with 9 bases between them. Germline loops: CDR1 MNHEY, CDR2 SVGEGT. The CDR3 is 15 residues long.